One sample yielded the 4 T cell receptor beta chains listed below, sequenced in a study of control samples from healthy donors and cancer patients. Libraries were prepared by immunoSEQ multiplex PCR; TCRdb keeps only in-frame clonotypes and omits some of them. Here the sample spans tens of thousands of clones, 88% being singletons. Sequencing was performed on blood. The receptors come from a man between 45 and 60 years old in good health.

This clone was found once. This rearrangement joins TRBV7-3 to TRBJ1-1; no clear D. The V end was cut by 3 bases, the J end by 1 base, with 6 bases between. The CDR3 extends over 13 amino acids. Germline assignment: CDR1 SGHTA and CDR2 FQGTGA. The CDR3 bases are TGTGCCAGCAGCTTCCAGGAGAACACTGAAGCTTTCTTT. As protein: CASSFQENTEAFF.

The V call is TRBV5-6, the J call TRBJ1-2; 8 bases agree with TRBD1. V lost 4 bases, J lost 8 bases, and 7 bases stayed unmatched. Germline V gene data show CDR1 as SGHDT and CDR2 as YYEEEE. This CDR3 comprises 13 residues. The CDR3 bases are TGTGCCAGCAGCCTGGGACAGGCGGGGGGCTACACCTTC. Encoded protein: CASSLGQAGGYTF.

The CDR3 sequence: CASSPSGRAHGYTF. The CDR3 bases are TGCGCCAGCAGCCCATCGGGACGGGCTCATGGCTACACCTTC. The chain has TRBV5-1 and TRBJ1-2; maybe TRBD1 (5 bases). There are 14 residues in the CDR3. In germline, CDR1 is SGHRS, CDR2 YFSETQ. V was clipped by 4 bases and J by 6 bases, with 16 bases between them.

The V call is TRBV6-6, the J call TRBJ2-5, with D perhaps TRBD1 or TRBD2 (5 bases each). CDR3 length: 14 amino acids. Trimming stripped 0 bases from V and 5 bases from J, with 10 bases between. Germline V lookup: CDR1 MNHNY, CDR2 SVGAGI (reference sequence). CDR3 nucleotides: TGTGCCAGCAGTTACTCCGAGGGGCTCGAGACCCAGTACTTC. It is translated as CASSYSEGLETQYF.